Listed below are T cell receptor beta chains from one sample, sequenced in a study of T cells in Graves' hyperthyroidism and ophthalmopathy. Using its own MiXCR run on the multiplex PCR reads, TCRdb lists one record per CDR3 protein. The sample has fewer than 450,000 distinct CDR3 sequences; 17% are singletons. The specimen sequenced was blood. Receptors were obtained from a woman aged 30 to 39 with Graves' hyperthyroidism that later progressed to Graves' ophthalmopathy. Both conserved end residues are part of each CDR3. D genes are given only for firm matches. For some rows the clone size is stated as once, few or many, or as a class when expanded; others skip it.

v_gene,j_gene,d_gene,abundance,CDR3nt,CDR3aa
TRBV28,TRBJ2-1,TRBD2,many,TGTGCCAGCAGTTTTAGTGGGCGGGAGGGCTCCTACAATGAGCAGTTCTTC,CASSFSGREGSYNEQFF
TRBV5-5,TRBJ2-2,-,few,TGTGCCAGCAGCTTGTTGGTGAACACCGGGGAGCTGTTTTTT,CASSLLVNTGELFF
TRBV7-9,TRBJ2-5,-,many,TGTGCCAGCAGCGAAGCCGGGCGGAGCACCAAAGAGACCCAGTACTTC,CASSEAGRSTKETQYF
TRBV27,TRBJ2-2,-,-,TGTGCCAGCAGCCCCCAGACAGACAACACCGGGGAGCTGTTTTTT,CASSPQTDNTGELFF
TRBV2,TRBJ2-7,TRBD1,many,TGTGCCAGCAGTGGTGAGATCCGAGGGCGACAGGGGGTTTACGAGCAGTACTTC,CASSGEIRGRQGVYEQYF
TRBV2,TRBJ1-2,-,many,TGTGCCAGCAACTCAGAGAACTATGGCTACACCTTC,CASNSENYGYTF
TRBV28,TRBJ1-1,-,many,TGTGCCAGCAGTTCCCCCTATCAGGGAAGCACTGAAGCTTTCTTT,CASSSPYQGSTEAFF
TRBV4-2,TRBJ2-5,-,few,TGTGCCAGCAGCATTCAAGAACAAGAGACCCAGTACTTC,CASSIQEQETQYF
TRBV7-9,TRBJ2-3,-,-,TGTGCCAGCAGCTTAGTGTTCGCGGGATACACAGATACGCAGTATTTT,CASSLVFAGYTDTQYF
TRBV5-6,TRBJ1-1,TRBD1,many,TGTGCCAGCAGCTGGCCCCCGGGACAGGAGAACACTGAAGCTTTCTTT,CASSWPPGQENTEAFF
TRBV27,TRBJ2-2,TRBD1,many,TGTGCCAGCAGCATTGAACAGGGGCTATCGGAGCTGTTTTTT,CASSIEQGLSELFF
TRBV7-8,TRBJ1-5,TRBD1,-,TGTGCCAGCAGCCCGTCCCCCCCGGGACAGGATTATAGCAATCAGCCCCAGCATTTT,CASSPSPPGQDYSNQPQHF
TRBV7-9,TRBJ2-6,TRBD1,-,TGTGCCAGCAGCCCACAGACAGGGAGCTCTGGGGCCAACGTCCTGACTTTC,CASSPQTGSSGANVLTF
TRBV19,TRBJ1-5,-,-,TGTGCCAGTAGTATAGGTTTCCAAATCAATCAGCCCCAGCATTTT,CASSIGFQINQPQHF
TRBV27,TRBJ2-5,TRBD2,-,TGTGCCAGCAGTTTCGGGAGGTACCAAGAGACCCAGTACTTC,CASSFGRYQETQYF
TRBV20-1,TRBJ2-1,TRBD2,few,TGCAGTGCTTTCTCACTAGCGGGGAATTACAATGAGCAGTTCTTC,CSAFSLAGNYNEQFF
TRBV19,TRBJ2-7,-,-,TGTGCCAGCGCTCTTAGCGCGGATTACGAGCAGTACTTC,CASALSADYEQYF
TRBV28,TRBJ2-6,TRBD1,many,TGTGCCAGCAGTCCAAGTACCCGTGGGGCGACAGGGGGACCACTCTCTGGGGCCAACGTCCTGACTTTC,CASSPSTRGATGGPLSGANVLTF
TRBV29-1,TRBJ1-2,-,-,TGCAGCGTTGATAGAGCCGATTCCTATGGCTACACCTTC,CSVDRADSYGYTF
TRBV2,TRBJ2-3,-,many,TGTGCCAGCAATCGAGAAACTGGCACAGATACGCAGTATTTT,CASNRETGTDTQYF
TRBV30,TRBJ2-6,-,-,TGTGCCTGGAGTCGTTCATCTGGGGCCAACGTCCTGACTTTC,CAWSRSSGANVLTF
TRBV9,TRBJ2-1,TRBD2,many,TGTGCCAGCAGCGTAAGCGGGAGGCCCTACAATGAGCAGTTCTTC,CASSVSGRPYNEQFF
TRBV9,TRBJ1-1,TRBD1,few,TGTGCCAGCAGCGTCGGACAGGCCTTTATTTCTGAAGCTTTCTTT,CASSVGQAFISEAFF
TRBV12-3/TRBV12-4,TRBJ2-5,-,many,TGTGCCAGCCGGAGGTCTGGTCCAACCAGGGAGACCCAGTACTTC,CASRRSGPTRETQYF
TRBV3-1,TRBJ2-7,TRBD2,many,TGTGCCAGCAGCCAAGGACTAGCTACCGAGCAGTACTTC,CASSQGLATEQYF
TRBV6-4,TRBJ2-2,TRBD2,many,TGTGCCAGCCGGACTAGCGCCGAAACCGGGGAGCTGTTTTTT,CASRTSAETGELFF
TRBV28,TRBJ2-3,-,many,TGTGCCAGCAGTTCTTATAGCGGACAGAACCGCAACGCCCATCCTACGCAGTATTTT,CASSSYSGQNRNAHPTQYF
TRBV7-6,TRBJ2-1,TRBD1,many,TGTGCCAGCAGCTTAGCCGGGACAGGGATCGACAATGAGCAGTTCTTC,CASSLAGTGIDNEQFF
TRBV27,TRBJ2-7,-,-,TGTGCCAGCAGCTCCCTATACACAACTTACGAGCAGTACTTC,CASSSLYTTYEQYF
TRBV19,TRBJ2-1,-,-,TGTGCCACTAAGATCTCGACAGGTAGCAATGAGCAGTTCTTC,CATKISTGSNEQFF
TRBV12-3/TRBV12-4,TRBJ2-5,TRBD2,many,TGTGCCAGCAGTGATAGCGGGGGTAAAGAGACCCAGTACTTC,CASSDSGGKETQYF
TRBV6-5,TRBJ2-6,-,-,TGTGCCAGCAGTTACTTGACGGGGGCCAACGTCCTGACTTTC,CASSYLTGANVLTF
TRBV7-9,TRBJ2-5,TRBD1,many,TGTGCCAGCAGGGAGAGAGGGGGCCAGGAGACCCAGTACTTC,CASRERGGQETQYF